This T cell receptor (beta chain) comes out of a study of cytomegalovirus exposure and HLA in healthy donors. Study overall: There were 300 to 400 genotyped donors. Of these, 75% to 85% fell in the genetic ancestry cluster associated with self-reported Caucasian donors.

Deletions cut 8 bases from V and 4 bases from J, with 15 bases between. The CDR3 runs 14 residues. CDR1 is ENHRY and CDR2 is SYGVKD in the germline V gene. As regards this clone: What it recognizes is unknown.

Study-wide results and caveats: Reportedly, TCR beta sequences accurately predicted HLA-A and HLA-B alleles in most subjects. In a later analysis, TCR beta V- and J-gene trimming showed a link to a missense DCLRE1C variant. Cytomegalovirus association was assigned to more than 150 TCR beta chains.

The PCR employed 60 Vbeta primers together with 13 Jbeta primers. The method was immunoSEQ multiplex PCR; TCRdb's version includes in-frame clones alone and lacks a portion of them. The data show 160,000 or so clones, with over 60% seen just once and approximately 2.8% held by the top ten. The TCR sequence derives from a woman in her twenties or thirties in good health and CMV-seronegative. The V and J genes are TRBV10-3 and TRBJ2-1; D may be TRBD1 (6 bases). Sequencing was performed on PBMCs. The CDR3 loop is CAIGSLGGYNEQFF. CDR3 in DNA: TGTGCCATCGGGTCTTTAGGGGGATACAATGAGCAGTTCTTC.